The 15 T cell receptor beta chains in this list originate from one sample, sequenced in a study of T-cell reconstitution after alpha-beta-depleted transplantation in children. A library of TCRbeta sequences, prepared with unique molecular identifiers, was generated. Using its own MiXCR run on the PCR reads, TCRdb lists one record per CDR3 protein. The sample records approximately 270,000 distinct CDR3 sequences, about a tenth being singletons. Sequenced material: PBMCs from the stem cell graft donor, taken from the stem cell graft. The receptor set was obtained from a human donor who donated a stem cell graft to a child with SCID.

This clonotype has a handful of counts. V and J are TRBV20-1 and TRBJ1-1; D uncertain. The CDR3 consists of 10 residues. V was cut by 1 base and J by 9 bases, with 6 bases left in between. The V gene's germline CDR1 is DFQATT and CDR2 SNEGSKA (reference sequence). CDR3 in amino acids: CSARVRKAFF. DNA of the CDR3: TGCAGTGCTAGAGTACGTAAAGCTTTCTTT.

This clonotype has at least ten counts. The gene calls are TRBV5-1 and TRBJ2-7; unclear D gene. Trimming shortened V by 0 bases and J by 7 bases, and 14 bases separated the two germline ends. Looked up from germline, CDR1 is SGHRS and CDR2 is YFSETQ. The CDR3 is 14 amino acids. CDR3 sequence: CASSLGPTGWEQYF. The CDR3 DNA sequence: TGCGCCAGCAGCTTGGGCCCCACCGGGTGGGAGCAGTACTTC.

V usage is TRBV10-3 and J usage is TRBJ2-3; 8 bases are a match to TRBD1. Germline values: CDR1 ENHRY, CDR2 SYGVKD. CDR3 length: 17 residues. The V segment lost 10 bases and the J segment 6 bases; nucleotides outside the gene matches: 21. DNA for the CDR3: TGTGCCACTGAACCGGCACCGGGACAGGATCGGATGGATACGCAGTATTTT. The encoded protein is CATEPAPGQDRMDTQYF.

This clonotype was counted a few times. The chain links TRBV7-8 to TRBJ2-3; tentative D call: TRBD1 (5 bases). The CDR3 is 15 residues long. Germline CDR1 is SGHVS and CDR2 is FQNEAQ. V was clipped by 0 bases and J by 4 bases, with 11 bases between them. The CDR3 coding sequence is TGTGCCAGCAGCTTAGCGCCGCAGGGCGCAGATACGCAGTATTTT. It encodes CASSLAPQGADTQYF.

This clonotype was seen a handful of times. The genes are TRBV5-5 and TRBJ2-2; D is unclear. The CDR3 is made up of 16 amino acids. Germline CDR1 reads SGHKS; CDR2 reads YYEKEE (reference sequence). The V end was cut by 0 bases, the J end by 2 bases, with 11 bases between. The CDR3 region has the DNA TGTGCCAGCAGCTTGGGCGATACAAGAAACACCGGGGAGCTGTTTTTT. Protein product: CASSLGDTRNTGELFF.

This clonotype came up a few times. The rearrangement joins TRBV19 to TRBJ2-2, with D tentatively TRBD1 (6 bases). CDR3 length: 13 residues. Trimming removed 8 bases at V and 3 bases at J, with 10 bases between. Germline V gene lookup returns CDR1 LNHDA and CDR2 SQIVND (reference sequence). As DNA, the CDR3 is TGTGCCAGTCGCACAGGGTACACCGGGGAGCTGTTTTTT. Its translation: CASRTGYTGELFF.

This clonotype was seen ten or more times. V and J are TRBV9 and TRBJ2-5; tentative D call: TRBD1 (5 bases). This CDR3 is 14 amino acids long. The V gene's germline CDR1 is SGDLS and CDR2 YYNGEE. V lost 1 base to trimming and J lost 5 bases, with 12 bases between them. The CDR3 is CASSVSGMDETQYF. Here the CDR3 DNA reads TGTGCCAGCAGCGTATCAGGGATGGATGAGACCCAGTACTTC.

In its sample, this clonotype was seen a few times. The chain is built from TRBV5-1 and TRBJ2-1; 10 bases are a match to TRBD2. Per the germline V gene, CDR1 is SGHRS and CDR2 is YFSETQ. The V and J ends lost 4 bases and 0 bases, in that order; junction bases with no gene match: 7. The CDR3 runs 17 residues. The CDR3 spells CASSPRGLADSYNEQFF. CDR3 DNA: TGCGCCAGCAGCCCTAGAGGACTAGCGGACTCCTACAATGAGCAGTTCTTC.

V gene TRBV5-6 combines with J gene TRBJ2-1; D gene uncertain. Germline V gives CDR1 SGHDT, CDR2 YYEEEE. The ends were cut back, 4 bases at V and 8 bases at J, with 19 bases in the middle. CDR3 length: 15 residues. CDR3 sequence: CASSHPGLGTHEQFF. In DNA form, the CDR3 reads TGTGCCAGCAGCCACCCCGGGTTGGGCACACATGAGCAGTTCTTC.

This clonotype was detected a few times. CDR3 residues: CASSFIRNEQFF. The CDR3 region has the DNA TGTGCCAGCAGTTTTATCCGCAATGAGCAGTTCTTC. The V call is TRBV2, the J call TRBJ2-1, with unresolved D. CDR3 size: 12 residues. Germline V gives CDR1 SNHLY, CDR2 FYNNEI. Trimming left V 5 bases short and J 6 bases short, with 8 bases between.

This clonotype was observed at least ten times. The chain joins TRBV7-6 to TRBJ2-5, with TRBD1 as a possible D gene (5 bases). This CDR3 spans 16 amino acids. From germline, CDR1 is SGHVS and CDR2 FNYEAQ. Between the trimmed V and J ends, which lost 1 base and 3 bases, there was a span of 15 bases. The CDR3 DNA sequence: TGTGCCAGCAGCTTAGATTTAGGGGTCCCTAAAGAGACCCAGTACTTC. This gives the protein CASSLDLGVPKETQYF. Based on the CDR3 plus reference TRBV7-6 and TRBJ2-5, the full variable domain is GAGVSQSPRYKVTKRGQDVALRCDPISGHVSLYWYRQALGQGPEFLTYFNYEAQQDKSGLPNDRFSAERPEGSISTLTIQRTEQRDSAMYRCASSLDLGVPKETQYFGPGTRLLVL.

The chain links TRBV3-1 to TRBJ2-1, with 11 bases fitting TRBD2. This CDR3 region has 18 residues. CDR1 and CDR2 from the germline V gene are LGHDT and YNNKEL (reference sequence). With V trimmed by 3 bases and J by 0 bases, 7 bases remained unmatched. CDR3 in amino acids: CASSHRPGLAGSYNEQFF. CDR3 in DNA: TGTGCCAGCAGCCACAGACCCGGACTAGCGGGCTCCTACAATGAGCAGTTCTTC.

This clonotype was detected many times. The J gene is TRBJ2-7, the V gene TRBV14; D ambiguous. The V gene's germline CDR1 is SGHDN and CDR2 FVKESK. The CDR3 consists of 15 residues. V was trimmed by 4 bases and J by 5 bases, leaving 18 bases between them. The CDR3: CASSLSPAGGHEQYF. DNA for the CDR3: TGTGCCAGCAGCCTATCTCCTGCCGGTGGCCACGAGCAGTACTTC.

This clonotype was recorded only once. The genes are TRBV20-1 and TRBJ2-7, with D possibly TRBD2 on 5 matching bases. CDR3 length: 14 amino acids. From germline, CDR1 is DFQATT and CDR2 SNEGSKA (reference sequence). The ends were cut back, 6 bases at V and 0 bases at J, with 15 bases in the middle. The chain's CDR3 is CSAKTSGFSYEQYF. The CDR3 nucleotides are TGCAGTGCGAAGACAAGCGGATTCTCCTACGAGCAGTACTTC.

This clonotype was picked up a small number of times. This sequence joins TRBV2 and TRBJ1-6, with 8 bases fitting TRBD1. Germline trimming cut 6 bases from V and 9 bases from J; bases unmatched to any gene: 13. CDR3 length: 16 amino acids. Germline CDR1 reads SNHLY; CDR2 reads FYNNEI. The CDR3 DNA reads TGTGCCAGCAGCCTGTACAGGGGGGAGAGTGGTTCACCCCTCCACTTT. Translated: CASSLYRGESGSPLHF.